The 18 T cell receptor beta chains presented below share a single source sample, sequenced in a study of multiple sclerosis patients with progressive multifocal leukoencephalopathy. Time point denoted: before natalizumab initiation. TCRdb's copy holds only in-frame clones and misses some; the assay was immunoSEQ multiplex PCR. Counted here are approximately 27,000 clones, more than 75% occurring once; the ten biggest clones make up about 1.1%. Sequencing was done on a sample of PBMCs. The receptor set was obtained from a human donor with multiple sclerosis.

This chain connects TRBV5-6 to TRBJ1-6; D ambiguous. CDR1 and CDR2 from the germline V gene are SGHDT and YYEEEE. The CDR3 is made up of 14 amino acids. V was pared by 5 bases and J by 7 bases, with 13 bases between. The CDR3 DNA reads as TGTGCCAGCAGGATCCGGGCAGTCAATTCACCCCTCCACTTT. It is translated as CASRIRAVNSPLHF. Using reference TRBV5-6 and TRBJ1-6 for the parts outside the CDR3, the full variable domain is DAGVTQSPTHLIKTRGQQVTLRCSPKSGHDTVSWYQQALGQGPQFIFQYYEEEERQRGNFPDRFSGHQFPNYSSELNVNALLLGDSALYLCASRIRAVNSPLHFGNGTRLTVT.

The chain couples TRBV7-3 to TRBJ1-3; D not resolved. Germline V gene data show CDR1 as SGHTA and CDR2 as FQGTGA. V gave up 0 bases and J gave up 0 bases, with 12 bases separating them. The CDR3 spans 17 residues. The CDR3 nucleotides read TGTGCCAGCAGCTTAACGTCCGGCAGTCGCTCTGGAAACACCATATATTTT. Protein product: CASSLTSGSRSGNTIYF.

The genes are TRBV20-1 and TRBJ1-4; the D is unclear. Trimming shortened V by 5 bases and J by 9 bases, and 10 bases separated the two germline ends. Germline V lookup: CDR1 DFQATT, CDR2 SNEGSKA (reference sequence). This CDR3 is 11 amino acids long. CDR3: CSAPRTQKLFF. CDR3 sequence (DNA): TGCAGTGCTCCTAGGACCCAAAAACTGTTTTTT.

The chain employs TRBV2 and TRBJ1-5; D gene ambiguous. This CDR3 region has 15 residues. V was trimmed by 4 bases and J by 3 bases, leaving 13 bases between them. The V gene's germline CDR1 is SNHLY and CDR2 FYNNEI. The CDR3 DNA sequence: TGTGCCAGCAGTGGTCCAGCGAATCTCAATCAGCCCCAGCATTTT. This encodes CASSGPANLNQPQHF.

This clone was seen just once. Other nucleotide sequences from this sample produce the same CDR3. V and J are TRBV6-1 and TRBJ2-2; 8 bases agree with TRBD1. The CDR3 extends over 13 amino acids. The V segment lost 9 bases and the J segment 1 base; nucleotides outside the gene matches: 1. Germline lookup yields CDR1 MNHNS and CDR2 SASEGT. The CDR3 region is CASDRGNTGELFF. Here the CDR3 DNA reads TGTGCCAGTGACAGGGGGAACACCGGGGAGCTGTTTTTT.

This clone was counted between two and nine times. V is TRBV14 and J is TRBJ1-2; D remains unclear. The CDR3 extends over 13 amino acids. V was trimmed by 4 bases and J by 5 bases, leaving 11 bases between them. Germline CDR1 and CDR2: SGHDN and FVKESK. CDR3 protein: CASSPQTFYGYTF. The CDR3 bases are TGTGCCAGCAGCCCACAGACATTTTATGGCTACACCTTC.

This clone was observed once. The V gene is TRBV2, the J gene TRBJ1-5, with 7 bases fitting TRBD1. The CDR3 runs to 12 residues. The trim removed 8 bases at V and 9 bases at J, leaving 7 bases unmatched. Germline V gene lookup returns CDR1 SNHLY and CDR2 FYNNEI. CDR3 protein: CASGTEGLPQHF. In DNA, the CDR3 is TGTGCCAGCGGGACAGAGGGGCTGCCCCAGCATTTT.

This chain joins TRBV15 and TRBJ2-1; tentative D call: TRBD1 (6 bases). Per germline, CDR1 LNHNV and CDR2 YYDKDF (reference sequence). V gave up 1 base and J gave up 3 bases, with 10 bases separating them. This CDR3 contains 15 residues. The DNA of the CDR3 is TGTGCCACCAGCAGAGGACAGGATGACTACAATGAGCAGTTCTTC. This codes for CATSRGQDDYNEQFF.

This clone showed up just once. The chain carries TRBV18 and TRBJ1-5; TRBD1 matches 9 bases. V lost 4 bases and J lost 6; bases outside the gene matches: 7. Germline values: CDR1 KGHSH, CDR2 LQKENI. The CDR3 runs to 15 residues. For the CDR3, the DNA is TGTGCCAGCTCACGAGGGACAGGGTTAGGTCAGCCCCAGCATTTT. It translates to CASSRGTGLGQPQHF.

This clone was counted once. The chain has TRBV18 and TRBJ2-7, with 10 bases aligning to TRBD1. Per germline, CDR1 KGHSH and CDR2 LQKENI. After removal of 3 bases from V and 2 bases from J, the junction contained 7 bases not matched to a gene. The CDR3 spans 16 residues. The CDR3 protein is CASSPWTGQGTYEQYF. CDR3 in DNA: TGTGCCAGCTCACCTTGGACGGGACAGGGGACCTACGAGCAGTACTTC.

The count of this clone is one. The chain has TRBV9 and TRBJ1-2, with D perhaps TRBD1 (6 bases). Germline lookup yields CDR1 SGDLS and CDR2 YYNGEE. This CDR3 is built from 14 residues. V gave up 0 bases and J gave up 4 bases, with 10 bases separating them. Here the CDR3 DNA reads TGTGCCAGCAGCGTAGGAGGGGGGTCCTATGGCTACACCTTC. Protein product: CASSVGGGSYGYTF.

The J gene is TRBJ1-4, the V gene TRBV28; D gene unclear. CDR3 length: 11 amino acids. The germline V and J ends were trimmed by 2 bases and 7 bases, with 2 bases remaining between them. In germline, CDR1 is MDHEN, CDR2 SYDVKM. The CDR3 sequence: CASSLGEKLFF. CDR3 bases: TGTGCCAGCAGTTTAGGTGAAAAACTGTTTTTT.

V and J are TRBV20-1 and TRBJ1-1, with no clear D. The CDR3 is 11 amino acids. The V end was cut by 7 bases, the J end by 2 bases, with 8 bases between. Germline CDR1 reads DFQATT; CDR2 reads SNEGSKA (reference sequence). The CDR3 loop is CSGSTNTEAFF. The CDR3, as DNA: TGCAGTGGTTCGACCAACACTGAAGCTTTCTTT.

V is TRBV7-9 and J is TRBJ1-2, with 8 bases aligning to TRBD1. CDR3 length: 15 amino acids. Germline loops: CDR1 SEHNR, CDR2 FQNEAQ (reference sequence). Losses at the gene ends were 5 bases for V and 11 bases for J; bases not matched to a gene: 16. CDR3 loop: CASSISGTGSRLYTF. CDR3 bases: TGTGCCAGCAGCATCTCCGGGACAGGCTCGAGGCTATACACCTTC. The variable domain in full, with the rest retrieved from reference TRBV7-9 and TRBJ1-2, is DTGVSQNPRHKITKRGQNVTFRCDPISEHNRLYWYRQTLGQGPEFLTYFQNEAQLEKSRLLSDRFSAERPKGSFSTLEIQRTEQGDSAMYLCASSISGTGSRLYTFGSGTRLTVV.

This clone was counted once. The V call is TRBV4-1, the J call TRBJ1-1; 7 bases match TRBD1. This CDR3 has 15 amino acids. Germline V gene data show CDR1 as MGHRA and CDR2 as YSYEKL. V trimming: 4 bases; J trimming: 1 base; junction bases outside the gene matches: 6. The CDR3 nucleotides are TGCGCCAGCAGCCGGACCGGGACAGCGAACACTGAAGCTTTCTTT. It is translated as CASSRTGTANTEAFF.

V is TRBV7-8 and J is TRBJ2-5; either TRBD1 or TRBD2 may fit D (6 bases each). The CDR3 is 14 residues long. V lost 5 bases, J lost 5 bases, and 15 bases lay in between. Germline assignment: CDR1 SGHVS and CDR2 FQNEAQ. CDR3 sequence (DNA): TGTGCCAGCAGCACAGGGCCCGGAGGGGAGACCCAGTACTTC. Encoded protein: CASSTGPGGETQYF.

The chain joins TRBV7-2 to TRBJ2-7, with D unresolved. Germline V CDR1 and CDR2: SGHTA, FQGNSA. V lost 4 bases and J 7 bases, leaving 14 bases between the germline ends. This CDR3 spans 13 amino acids. CDR3 nucleotides: TGTGCCAGCAGCTCTACCGTTTTGGGGGAGCAGTACTTC. Translating gives CASSSTVLGEQYF.

The V and J genes are TRBV21-1 and TRBJ2-1; the table's D call TRBD2 went unverified against the DNA. TRBV21-1 is a documented pseudogene. This CDR3 has 17 residues. The CDR3 DNA reads as TGTGCCAGCAGCGACCGTAAAGCGGGGAGGGTCTACAATGAGCAGTTCTTC. Residues: CASSDRKAGRVYNEQFF.